This entry describes one T cell receptor (beta chain). Its antigen is unidentified. One end of the junction fails to match germline, which may point to a read error. The sample originates from a study of CD8+ T cells in alopecia areata. RNA extraction and reverse transcription yielded cDNA as sequencing template. The table came from immunoSEQ multiplex PCR; TCRdb's copy has only in-frame clones and leaves some out. Among 200,000 to 250,000 clones listed, more than 45% were seen once. The CDR3 sequence is 11 residues long. Germline assignment: CDR1 SGHNT and CDR2 YYREEE (reference sequence). The study, taken as a whole, reports: Scalp samples also yield sequences of resident alphabeta T cells from normal skin. Lesional tissue from the scalp (especially in alopecia totalis/universalis) showed higher clonality than normal scalp.

The specimen was CD4+ T cells sorted from blood, collected at week 0. This chain joins TRBV5-4 and TRBJ2-4, with D possibly TRBD1 on 6 matching bases. The clonotype comes from a human donor with alopecia areata. This CDR3 reads CASRGLGTTDF. The CDR3 coding sequence is TGTGCCAGCAGAGGTTTAGGGACAACCGACTTC.